Listed below are T cell receptor beta chains from one sample, sequenced in a study of vaccination effects on CD4 cells after COVID-19. These receptors' antigens are unknown. Profiling relied on immunoSEQ multiplex PCR, and the TCRdb table lists in-frame clones only, not all of them. The table includes fewer than 75,000 clones, approximately 72% detected once. Source: CD4+ T cells from PBMCs cultured without peptide, taken after COVID-19 vaccination. These receptors all come from a human donor who received a COVID-19 vaccine. Both conserved end residues are part of each CDR3. A D gene is named only where the DNA matches it firmly. Clone size appears in some rows only: once, few, many, or a class for an expanded clone.

NA TRBJ1-2 few TRBV3-1/TRBV3-2 CASSQGAEGYGYTF TGTGCCAGCAGCCAGGGGGCGGAGGGGTATGGCTACACCTTC
NA TRBJ2-4 NA TRBV11-2 CASSLGLLKNIQYF TGTGCCAGCAGCTTAGGCCTACTAAAAAACATTCAGTACTTC
TRBD2 TRBJ2-5 NA TRBV30 CAWSVGLAGETQYF TGTGCCTGGAGTGTTGGGCTAGCGGGTGAGACCCAGTACTTC
NA TRBJ2-3 NA TRBV4-1 CASRRGATDTQYF TGCGCCAGCAGGAGAGGGGCGACAGATACGCAGTATTTT
NA TRBJ1-6 NA TRBV6-1 CASSEGYNSPLHF TGTGCCAGCAGTGAGGGATATAATTCACCCCTCCACTTT
NA TRBJ2-7 NA TRBV6-5 CASQLGSYEQYF TGTGCCAGCCAGCTAGGATCCTACGAGCAGTACTTC
NA TRBJ2-2 NA TRBV7-8 CASSLQGTTNTGELFF TGTGCCAGCAGCTTACAGGGGACAACGAACACCGGGGAGCTGTTTTTT
NA TRBJ1-1 once TRBV2 CASSKSTEAFF TGTGCCAGCAGTAAGAGTACTGAAGCTTTCTTT
NA TRBJ1-4 NA TRBV4-1 CASSQTGIPITTNEKLFF TGCGCCAGCAGCCAAACAGGGATCCCGATAACAACTAATGAAAAACTGTTTTTT
NA TRBJ1-2 NA TRBV28 CASSLQVRGGYGYTF TGTGCCAGCAGTTTGCAGGTCCGCGGAGGCTATGGCTACACCTTC
NA TRBJ2-5 NA TRBV21-1 CASSKADRGQETQYF TGTGCCAGCAGCAAAGCAGATAGGGGGCAGGAGACCCAGTACTTC
NA TRBJ1-2 once TRBV3-1/TRBV3-2 CASSPLRVLYGYTF TGTGCCAGCAGCCCCTTGCGGGTGCTCTATGGCTACACCTTC
NA TRBJ2-7 NA TRBV25-1 CASSESAAGLVEQYF TGTGCCAGCAGTGAATCTGCGGCGGGTTTAGTGGAGCAGTACTTC
NA TRBJ1-6 NA TRBV5-3 CARSRLCTPLHF TGTGCCAGAAGCCGATTGTGCACACCCCTCCACTTT
NA TRBJ2-5 NA TRBV30 CAWQRVVTQYF TGTGCCTGGCAACGGGTTGTGACCCAGTACTTC
NA TRBJ2-3 NA TRBV7-9 CASSLDASGTDTQYF TGTGCCAGCAGCTTAGACGCTAGCGGCACAGATACGCAGTATTTT
TRBD1 TRBJ2-1 few TRBV28 CASNSLGTGVSNEQFF TGTGCCAGCAATTCTCTCGGGACAGGGGTAAGCAATGAGCAGTTCTTC
NA TRBJ1-2 NA TRBV12-5 CASGPGVGGYTF TGTGCTAGTGGCCCAGGGGTAGGCGGCTACACCTTC
NA TRBJ1-6 NA TRBV6-5 CASNSGGFFNSPLHF TGTGCCAGCAACTCGGGGGGATTCTTTAATTCACCCCTCCACTTT
NA TRBJ2-2 NA TRBV4-3 CASSQDPGQFNTGELFF TGCGCCAGCAGCCAAGACCCCGGGCAGTTTAACACCGGGGAGCTGTTTTTT
NA TRBJ1-5 few TRBV12-3/TRBV12-4 CASRPTGNQPQHF TGTGCCAGCAGACCCACAGGGAATCAGCCCCAGCATTTT
TRBD1 TRBJ1-1 NA TRBV11-3 CASSTRDREKNTEAFF TGTGCCAGCAGCACCCGGGACAGAGAAAAGAACACTGAAGCTTTCTTT
NA TRBJ2-7 NA TRBV9 CASSVDARSSYEQYF TGTGCCAGCAGCGTAGATGCAAGGAGCTCCTACGAGCAGTACTTC
TRBD2 TRBJ2-7 NA TRBV27 CASSQTTGLASSKQYF TGTGCCAGCAGCCAAACGACGGGACTAGCGAGTTCAAAGCAGTACTTC
NA TRBJ2-7 NA TRBV19 CASSIAGNMGEQYF TGTGCCAGTAGTATAGCAGGGAATATGGGCGAGCAGTACTTC
NA TRBJ1-3 NA TRBV7-2 CASSLGTSPSNTIYF TGTGCCAGCAGCTTAGGGACATCTCCGTCAAACACCATATATTTT
NA TRBJ1-3 NA TRBV18 CASSRSSGNTIYF TGTGCCAGCTCACGGTCGTCTGGAAACACCATATATTTT
TRBD1 TRBJ2-7 once TRBV30 CAWRMQGAPYEQYF TGTGCCTGGAGGATGCAGGGGGCCCCCTACGAGCAGTACTTC
NA TRBJ1-5 NA TRBV6-6 CASSLDSNQPQHF TGTGCCAGCAGTCTCGACAGCAATCAGCCCCAGCATTTT
NA TRBJ1-2 NA TRBV27 CASSQTPGGKHGYTF TGTGCCAGCAGCCAGACGCCTGGCGGCAAGCATGGCTACACCTTC
NA TRBJ2-3 NA TRBV15 CATSRGQRTDTQYF TGTGCCACCAGCAGAGGGCAGCGCACAGATACGCAGTATTTT
NA TRBJ2-7 NA TRBV29-1 CSVRGGHERRYEQYF TGCAGCGTCCGAGGTGGACACGAACGCCGATACGAGCAGTACTTC
TRBD1 TRBJ2-2 few TRBV3-1/TRBV3-2 CASSQVGDRAGELFF TGTGCCAGCAGCCAAGTTGGGGACAGGGCCGGGGAGCTGTTTTTT
TRBD1 TRBJ2-1 NA TRBV28 CASSSLDRARNEQFF TGTGCCAGCAGTTCCTTGGACAGGGCAAGGAATGAGCAGTTCTTC
NA TRBJ1-2 NA TRBV6-2/TRBV6-3 CASSHNAGYTF TGTGCCAGCAGCCACAACGCTGGCTACACCTTC
NA TRBJ1-1 NA TRBV6-6 CASSLPRAAEAFF TGTGCCAGCAGCCTACCGAGGGCGGCTGAAGCTTTCTTT
NA TRBJ1-2 NA TRBV27 CASSLRGIYGYTF TGTGCCAGCAGTTTAAGGGGAATCTATGGCTACACCTTC
NA TRBJ1-1 NA TRBV5-6 CASRSQDTEAFF TGTGCCAGCAGATCGCAAGACACTGAAGCTTTCTTT